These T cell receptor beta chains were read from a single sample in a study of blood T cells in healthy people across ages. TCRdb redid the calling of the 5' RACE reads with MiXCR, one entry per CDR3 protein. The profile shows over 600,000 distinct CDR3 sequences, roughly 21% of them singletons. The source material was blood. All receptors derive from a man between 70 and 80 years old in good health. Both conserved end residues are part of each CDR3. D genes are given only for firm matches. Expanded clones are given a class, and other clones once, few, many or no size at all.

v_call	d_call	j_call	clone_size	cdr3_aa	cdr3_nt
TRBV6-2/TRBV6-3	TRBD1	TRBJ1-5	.	CASSSVATGGNQPQHF	TGTGCCAGCAGTTCAGTCGCGACAGGGGGGAATCAGCCCCAGCATTTT
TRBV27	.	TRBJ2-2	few	CASSDTGPNTGELFF	TGTGCCAGCAGTGATACAGGGCCTAACACCGGGGAGCTGTTTTTT
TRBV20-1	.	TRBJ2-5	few	CSARPLGEGAFF	TGCAGTGCCCGACCCCTAGGGGAAGGGGCGTTCTTC
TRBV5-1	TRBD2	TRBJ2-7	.	CASSTTGGRTYEQYF	TGCGCCAGCAGCACAACAGGCGGGAGGACCTACGAGCAGTACTTC
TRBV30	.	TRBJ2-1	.	CAWSPRTDNEQFF	TGTGCCTGGAGTCCGCGGACGGACAATGAGCAGTTCTTC
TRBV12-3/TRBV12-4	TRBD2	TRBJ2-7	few	CASRPTSGSLYEQYF	TGTGCCAGCAGGCCGACTAGCGGGAGTCTCTACGAGCAGTACTTC
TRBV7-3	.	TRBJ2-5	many	CASSGQTQETQYF	TGTGCCAGCAGCGGACAGACCCAAGAGACCCAGTACTTC
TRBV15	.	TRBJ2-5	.	CATSRDRVVLQETQYF	TGTGCCACCAGCAGAGATCGGGTGGTCCTACAAGAGACCCAGTACTTC
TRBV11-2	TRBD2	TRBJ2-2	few	CASSVGTSTGELFF	TGTGCCAGCAGCGTCGGGACTAGTACCGGGGAGCTGTTTTTT
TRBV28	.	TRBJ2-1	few	CASKLGMNNEQFF	TGTGCCAGCAAGTTAGGTATGAACAATGAGCAGTTCTTC
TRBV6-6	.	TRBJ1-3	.	CASSYRPQGVSGNTIYF	TGTGCCAGCAGTTATAGGCCCCAGGGAGTCTCTGGAAACACCATATATTTT
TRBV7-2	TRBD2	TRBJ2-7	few	CASSEGGAGSSYEQYF	TGTGCCAGCAGCGAGGGAGGGGCAGGTAGCTCCTACGAGCAGTACTTC
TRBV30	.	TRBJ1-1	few	CAWGQRDTEAFF	TGTGCCTGGGGACAGCGAGACACTGAAGCTTTCTTT
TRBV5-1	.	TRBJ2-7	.	CASSFRTGIASGTHEQYF	TGCGCCAGCAGCTTCCGGACAGGGATCGCTAGCGGGACCCACGAGCAGTACTTC
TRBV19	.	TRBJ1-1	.	CASSRAQGFDNTEAFF	TGTGCCAGTAGTAGGGCCCAGGGTTTTGATAACACTGAAGCTTTCTTT
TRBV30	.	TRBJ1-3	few	CAHGHPEFSGNTIYF	TGTGCCCACGGGCATCCCGAATTCTCTGGAAACACCATATATTTT
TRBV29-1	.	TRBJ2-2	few	CSFSLASGELFF	TGCAGCTTTTCTCTAGCGTCCGGGGAGCTGTTTTTT
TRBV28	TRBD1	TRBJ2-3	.	CASSRPGTESNTDTQYF	TGTGCCAGCAGCCGACCCGGGACAGAGAGTAACACAGATACGCAGTATTTT
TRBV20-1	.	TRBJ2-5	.	CSARDPIGEEETQYF	TGCAGTGCTAGAGACCCCATAGGGGAGGAAGAGACCCAGTACTTC
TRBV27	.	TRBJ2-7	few	CASSSKGGYEQYF	TGTGCCAGCAGTTCCAAGGGGGGGTACGAGCAGTACTTC
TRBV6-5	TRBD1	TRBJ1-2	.	CASSIGTGGTYGYTF	TGTGCCAGTTCTATCGGGACAGGGGGCACCTATGGCTACACCTTC
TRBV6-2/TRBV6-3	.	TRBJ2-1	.	CASSYSTGRLFNEQFF	TGTGCCAGCAGTTACTCCACCGGGAGACTGTTCAATGAGCAGTTCTTC
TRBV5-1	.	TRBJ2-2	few	CASSLGTIGGELFF	TGCGCCAGCAGCTTGGGGACTATAGGCGGGGAGCTGTTTTTT
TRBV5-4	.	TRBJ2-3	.	CASSGPKAVTDTQYF	TGTGCCAGCAGCGGCCCCAAGGCCGTCACAGATACGCAGTATTTT
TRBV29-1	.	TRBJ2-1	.	CSVEGTHYNEQFF	TGCAGCGTTGAAGGGACACATTACAATGAGCAGTTCTTC
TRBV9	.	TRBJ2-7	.	CASSVSSESGEQYF	TGTGCCAGCAGCGTATCTTCAGAATCAGGCGAGCAGTACTTC
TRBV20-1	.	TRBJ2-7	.	CSSEGSNEQYF	TGCAGTTCAGAGGGCAGCAACGAGCAGTACTTC
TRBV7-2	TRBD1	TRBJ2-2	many	CASSLDWDRVTGELFF	TGTGCCAGCAGCTTAGACTGGGACAGGGTGACCGGGGAGCTGTTTTTT
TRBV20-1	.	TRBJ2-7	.	CSATPDIGTADYEQYF	TGCAGTGCTACCCCAGATATAGGGACTGCTGACTACGAGCAGTACTTC
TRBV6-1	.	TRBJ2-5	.	CASSEAWAVQETQYF	TGTGCCAGCAGTGAAGCTTGGGCAGTCCAAGAGACCCAGTACTTC
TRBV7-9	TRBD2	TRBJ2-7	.	CASSPGGAGYEQYF	TGTGCCAGCAGCCCGGGGGGAGCGGGCTACGAGCAGTACTTC
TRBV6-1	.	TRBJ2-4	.	CASSAGQKNIQYF	TGTGCCAGCAGTGCCGGACAGAAAAACATTCAGTACTTC
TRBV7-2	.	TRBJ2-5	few	CASSLQGRAQETQYF	TGTGCCAGCAGCTTACAGGGTCGGGCCCAAGAGACCCAGTACTTC
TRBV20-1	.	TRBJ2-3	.	CSARVPKESYTQYF	TGCAGTGCTAGAGTTCCTAAGGAGTCCTATACGCAGTATTTT
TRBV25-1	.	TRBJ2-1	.	CASTTGGPYNEQFF	TGTGCCAGCACAACCGGGGGCCCCTACAATGAGCAGTTCTTC
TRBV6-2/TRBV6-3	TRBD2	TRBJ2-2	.	CASSWTNIAGANTGELFF	TGTGCCAGCAGTTGGACAAACATAGCGGGAGCGAACACCGGGGAGCTGTTTTTT
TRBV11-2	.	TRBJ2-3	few	CASSLDWGSTDTQYF	TGTGCCAGCAGCTTAGATTGGGGTAGCACAGATACGCAGTATTTT
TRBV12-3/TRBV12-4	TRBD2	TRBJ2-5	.	CASSLRLAGEQYF	TGTGCCAGCAGTTTACGGCTAGCGGGGGAGCAGTACTTC
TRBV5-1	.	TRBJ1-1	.	CASSLDPTGFRPEAFF	TGCGCCAGCAGCTTGGACCCCACAGGGTTTAGGCCTGAAGCTTTCTTT
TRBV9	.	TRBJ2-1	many	CASSPLGRFRYF	TGTGCCAGCAGCCCCTTAGGGCGCTTCAGGTACTTC
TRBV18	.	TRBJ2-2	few	CANQQQGNTGELFF	TGTGCCAACCAGCAGCAGGGGAACACCGGGGAGCTGTTTTTT